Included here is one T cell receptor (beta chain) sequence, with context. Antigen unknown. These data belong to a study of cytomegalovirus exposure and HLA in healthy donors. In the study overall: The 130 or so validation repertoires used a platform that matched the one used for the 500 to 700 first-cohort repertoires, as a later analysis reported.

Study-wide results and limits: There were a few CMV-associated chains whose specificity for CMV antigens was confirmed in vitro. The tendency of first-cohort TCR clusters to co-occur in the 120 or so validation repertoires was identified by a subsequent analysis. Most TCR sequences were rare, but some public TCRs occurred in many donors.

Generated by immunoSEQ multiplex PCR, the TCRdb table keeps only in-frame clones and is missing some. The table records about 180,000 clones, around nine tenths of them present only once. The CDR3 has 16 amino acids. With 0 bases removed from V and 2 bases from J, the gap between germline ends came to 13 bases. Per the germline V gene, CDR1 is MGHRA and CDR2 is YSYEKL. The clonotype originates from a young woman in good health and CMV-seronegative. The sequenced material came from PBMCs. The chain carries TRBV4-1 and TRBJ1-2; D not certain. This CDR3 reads CASSQDPYSVNYGYTF. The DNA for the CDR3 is TGCGCCAGCAGCCAAGATCCGTACTCTGTAAACTATGGCTACACCTTC.